This TCR beta chain emerged from a study of prognosis after radiotherapy for stage I lung cancer. Overall study context: There were no patients who received concurrent therapy with stereotactic body radiotherapy. Study results and caveats: In patients who developed distant metastases, Shannon entropy measured after stereotactic body radiation therapy was lower, and baseline Shannon entropy was not associated with metastases. Patients given stereotactic body radiation therapy showed fewer unique TCR clones afterward, median 10,088 versus 6,861.

The V end was cut by 5 bases, the J end by 0 bases, with 8 bases between. Germline V CDR1 and CDR2: SGHDT, YYEEEE. The CDR3 contains 14 residues. This clonotype was seen ten or more times. Its antigen is unknown. Amplicons of TCR beta CDR3 were generated from genomic DNA by two-round multiplex PCR. Primers were specific to each TRBV and TRBJ gene in first-round PCR. From the multiplex PCR reads, TCRdb called clonotypes with MiXCR, one entry per CDR3 protein. This sample has around 26,000 distinct CDR3 sequences, with about 43% found just once. The chain couples TRBV5-6 to TRBJ1-4; D not resolved. This TCR derives from a donor at least 50 years old with non-small cell lung cancer. The sample was PBMCs, taken before or after stereotactic body radiation therapy (not recorded which). CDR3 nucleotide sequence: TGTGCCAGCAGTAGGGATGCAACTAATGAAAAACTGTTTTTT. It encodes CASSRDATNEKLFF.